This TCR beta chain comes out of a study of T cell repertoires in cytomegalovirus infection. TCRdb independently ran MiXCR on the reads; one entry per CDR3 protein. The table records approximately 190,000 distinct CDR3 sequences, roughly 9% of them present only once. V lost 6 bases to trimming and J lost 3 bases; unmatched junction nucleotides: 5. The CDR3 is 12 residues long. Germline V gene sequence: CDR1 SQVTM, CDR2 ANQGSEA. Findings and limits, study-wide: CMV-specific TCR beta clonotypes restricted by HLA-C were the ones dominating the ex vivo response.

A remark on this clonotype: Its target is unknown.

This TCR came from a human donor in good health (CMV status not recorded). Some clones in this sample may be carry-over from other donors' samples. This chain links TRBV29-1 with TRBJ2-7; 7 bases agree with TRBD1. Sequences were obtained from PBMCs. The CDR3 protein is CSVLRTGYEQYF. Here the CDR3 DNA reads TGCAGCGTCCTAAGGACAGGCTACGAGCAGTACTTC.